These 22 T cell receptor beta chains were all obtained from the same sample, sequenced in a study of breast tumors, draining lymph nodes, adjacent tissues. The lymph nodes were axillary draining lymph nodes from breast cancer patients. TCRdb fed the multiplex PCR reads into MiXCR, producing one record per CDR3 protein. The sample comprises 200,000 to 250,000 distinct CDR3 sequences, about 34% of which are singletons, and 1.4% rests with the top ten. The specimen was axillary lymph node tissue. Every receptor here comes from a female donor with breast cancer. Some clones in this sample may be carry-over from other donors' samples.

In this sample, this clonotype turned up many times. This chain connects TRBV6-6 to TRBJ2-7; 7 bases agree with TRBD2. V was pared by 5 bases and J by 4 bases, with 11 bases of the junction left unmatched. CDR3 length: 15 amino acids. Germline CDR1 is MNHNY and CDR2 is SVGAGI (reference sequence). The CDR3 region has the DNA TGTGCCAGCAGTAGCTCGGGACGCGGGGGATACGAGCAGTACTTC. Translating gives CASSSSGRGGYEQYF.

CDR3 residues: CALQGPYEQYF. In DNA form, the CDR3 reads TGTGCTCTACAGGGGCCCTACGAGCAGTACTTC. J is TRBJ2-7 and V is TRBV7-6; 7 bases are shared with TRBD1. The CDR3 covers 11 residues. CDR1 and CDR2 (germline): SGHVS, FNYEAQ.

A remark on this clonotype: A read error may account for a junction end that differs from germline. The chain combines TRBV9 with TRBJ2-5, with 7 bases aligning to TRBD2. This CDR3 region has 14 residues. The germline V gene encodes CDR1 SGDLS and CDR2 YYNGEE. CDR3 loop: CASSVGGGEETQSF. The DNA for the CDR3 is TGTGCCAGCAGCGTAGGTGGGGGGGAAGAGACCCAGTCCTTC.

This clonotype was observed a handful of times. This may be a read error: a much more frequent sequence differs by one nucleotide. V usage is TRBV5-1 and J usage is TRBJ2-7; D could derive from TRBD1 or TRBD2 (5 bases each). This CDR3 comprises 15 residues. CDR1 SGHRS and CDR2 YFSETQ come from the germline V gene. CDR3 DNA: TGCGCCAGCAGCTGGGGGACGCTGAGCTCCTACGAGCGGTACTTC. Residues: CASSWGTLSSYERYF.

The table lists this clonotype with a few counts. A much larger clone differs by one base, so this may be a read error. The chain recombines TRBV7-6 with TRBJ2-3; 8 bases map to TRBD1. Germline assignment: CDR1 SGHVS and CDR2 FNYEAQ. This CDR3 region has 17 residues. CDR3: CASSQAPGQDLPDPQYF. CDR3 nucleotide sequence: TGTGCCAGCAGCCAAGCCCCGGGACAGGACCTCCCAGATCCGCAGTATTTT.

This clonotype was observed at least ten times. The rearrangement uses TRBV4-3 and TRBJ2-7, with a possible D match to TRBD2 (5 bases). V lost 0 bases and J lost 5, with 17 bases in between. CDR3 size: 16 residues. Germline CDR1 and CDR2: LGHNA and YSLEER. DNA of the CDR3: TGCGCCAGCAGCCAAGATCCGCTAGCCCCGGGGAACGAGCAGTACTTC. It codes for CASSQDPLAPGNEQYF.

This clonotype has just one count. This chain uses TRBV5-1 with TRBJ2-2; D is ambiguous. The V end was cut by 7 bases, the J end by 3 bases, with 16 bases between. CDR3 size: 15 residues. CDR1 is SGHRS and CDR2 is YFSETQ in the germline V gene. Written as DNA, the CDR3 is TGCGCCAGCGGCCCCCAACGGCCGGACACCGGGGAGCTGTTTTTT. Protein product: CASGPQRPDTGELFF.

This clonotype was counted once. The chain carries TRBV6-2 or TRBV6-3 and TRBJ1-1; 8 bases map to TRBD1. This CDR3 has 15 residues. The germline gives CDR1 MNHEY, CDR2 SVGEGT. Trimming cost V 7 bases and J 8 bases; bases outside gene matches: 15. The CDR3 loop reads CASTSGGFILGEAFF. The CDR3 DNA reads TGTGCCAGCACCTCAGGGGGCTTTATCCTCGGCGAAGCTTTCTTT.

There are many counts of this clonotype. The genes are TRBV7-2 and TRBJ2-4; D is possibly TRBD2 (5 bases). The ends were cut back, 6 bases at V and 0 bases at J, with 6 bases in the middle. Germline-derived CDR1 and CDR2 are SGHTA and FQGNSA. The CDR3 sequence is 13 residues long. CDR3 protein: CASSGLAKNIQYF. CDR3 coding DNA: TGTGCCAGCAGTGGACTAGCCAAAAACATTCAGTACTTC.

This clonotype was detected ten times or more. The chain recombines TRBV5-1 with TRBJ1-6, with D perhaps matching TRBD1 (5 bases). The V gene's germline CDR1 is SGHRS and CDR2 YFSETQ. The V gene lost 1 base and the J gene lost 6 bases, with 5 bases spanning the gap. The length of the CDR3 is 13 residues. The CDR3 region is CASSLQGNSPLHF. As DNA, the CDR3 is TGCGCCAGCAGCTTGCAGGGTAATTCACCCCTCCACTTT.

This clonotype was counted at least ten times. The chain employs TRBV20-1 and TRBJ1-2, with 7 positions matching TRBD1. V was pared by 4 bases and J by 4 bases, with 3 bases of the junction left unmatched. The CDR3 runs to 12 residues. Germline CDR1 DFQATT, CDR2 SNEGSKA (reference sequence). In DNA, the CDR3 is TGCAGTGCTAACCGGGACAGCTATGGCTACACCTTC. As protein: CSANRDSYGYTF.

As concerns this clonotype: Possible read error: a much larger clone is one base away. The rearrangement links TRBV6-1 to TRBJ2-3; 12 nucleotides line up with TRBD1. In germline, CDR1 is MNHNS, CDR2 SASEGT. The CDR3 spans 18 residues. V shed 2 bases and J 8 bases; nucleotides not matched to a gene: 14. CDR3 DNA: TGTGCCAGCAGTGAAAGGGGGACCGGGACAGGGGGCATATCTACGCAGTATTTT. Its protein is CASSERGTGTGGISTQYF.

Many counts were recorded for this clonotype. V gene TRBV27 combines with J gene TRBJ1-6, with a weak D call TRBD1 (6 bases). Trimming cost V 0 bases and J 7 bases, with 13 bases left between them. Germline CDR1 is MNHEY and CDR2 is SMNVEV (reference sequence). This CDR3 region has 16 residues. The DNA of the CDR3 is TGTGCCAGCAGTTTATCGGTGGGACACAGGAATTCACCCCTCCACTTT. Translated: CASSLSVGHRNSPLHF.

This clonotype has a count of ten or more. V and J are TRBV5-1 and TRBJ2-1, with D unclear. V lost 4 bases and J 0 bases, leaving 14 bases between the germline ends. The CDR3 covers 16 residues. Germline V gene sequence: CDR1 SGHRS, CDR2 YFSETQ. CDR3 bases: TGCGCCAGCAGCCTCCGGGCCTCGAGCTCCTACAATGAGCAGTTCTTC. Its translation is CASSLRASSSYNEQFF. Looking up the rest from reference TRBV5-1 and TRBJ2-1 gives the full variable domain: KAGVTQTPRYLIKTRGQQVTLSCSPISGHRSVSWYQQTPGQGLQFLFEYFSETQRNKGNFPGRFSGRQFSNSRSEMNVSTLELGDSALYLCASSLRASSSYNEQFFGPGTRLTVL.

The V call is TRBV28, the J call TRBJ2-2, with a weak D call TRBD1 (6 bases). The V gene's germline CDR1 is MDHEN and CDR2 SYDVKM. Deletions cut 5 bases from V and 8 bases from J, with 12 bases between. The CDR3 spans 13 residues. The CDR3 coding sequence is TGTGCCAGCAGTCCCCTAGGGGGTGGGGAGCTGTTTTTT. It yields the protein CASSPLGGGELFF.

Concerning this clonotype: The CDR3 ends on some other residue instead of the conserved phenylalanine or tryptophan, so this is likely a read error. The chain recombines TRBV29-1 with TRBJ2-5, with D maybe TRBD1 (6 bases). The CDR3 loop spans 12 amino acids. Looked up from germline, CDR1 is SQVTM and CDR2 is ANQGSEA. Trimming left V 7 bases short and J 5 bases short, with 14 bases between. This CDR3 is CSARGGGETQYS. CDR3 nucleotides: TGCAGCGCCCGAGGGGGTGGGGAGACCCAGTACTCC.

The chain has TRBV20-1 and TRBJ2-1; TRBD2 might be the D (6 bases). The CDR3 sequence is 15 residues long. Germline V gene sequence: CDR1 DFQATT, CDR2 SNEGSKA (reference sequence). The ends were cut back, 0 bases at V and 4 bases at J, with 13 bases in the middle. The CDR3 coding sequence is TGCAGTGCTAGAGAAGGGAGCGGGCCATACAATGAGCAGTTCTTC. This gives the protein CSAREGSGPYNEQFF.

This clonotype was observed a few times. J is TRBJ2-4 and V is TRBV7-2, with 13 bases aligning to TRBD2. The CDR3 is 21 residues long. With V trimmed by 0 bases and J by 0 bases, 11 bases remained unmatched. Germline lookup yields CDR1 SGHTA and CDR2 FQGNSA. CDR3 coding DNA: TGTGCCAGCAGCTTAGCGAGAGGACTAGCGGGGGAACCGCTAGCCAAAAACATTCAGTACTTC. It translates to CASSLARGLAGEPLAKNIQYF.

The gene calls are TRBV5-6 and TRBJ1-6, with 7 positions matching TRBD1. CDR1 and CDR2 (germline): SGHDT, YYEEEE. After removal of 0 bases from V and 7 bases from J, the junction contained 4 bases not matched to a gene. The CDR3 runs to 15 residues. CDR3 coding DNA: TGTGCCAGCAGCTTGGGGGCACAGGGGAATTCACCCCTCCACTTT. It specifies CASSLGAQGNSPLHF. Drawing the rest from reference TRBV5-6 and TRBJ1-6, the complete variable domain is DAGVTQSPTHLIKTRGQQVTLRCSPKSGHDTVSWYQQALGQGPQFIFQYYEEEERQRGNFPDRFSGHQFPNYSSELNVNALLLGDSALYLCASSLGAQGNSPLHFGNGTRLTVT.

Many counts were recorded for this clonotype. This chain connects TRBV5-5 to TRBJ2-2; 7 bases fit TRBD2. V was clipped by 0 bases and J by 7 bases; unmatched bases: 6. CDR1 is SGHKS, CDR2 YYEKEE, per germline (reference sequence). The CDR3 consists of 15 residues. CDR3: CASSLVAGVVGELFF. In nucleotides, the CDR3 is TGTGCCAGCAGCTTGGTGGCGGGAGTAGTCGGGGAGCTGTTTTTT.

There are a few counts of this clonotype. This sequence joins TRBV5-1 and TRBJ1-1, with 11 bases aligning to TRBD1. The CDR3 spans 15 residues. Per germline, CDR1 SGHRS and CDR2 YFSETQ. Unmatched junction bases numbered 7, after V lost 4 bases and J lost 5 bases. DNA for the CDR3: TGCGCCAGCAGCAGGGACAGGGGGGGGAGTACTGAAGCTTTCTTT. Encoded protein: CASSRDRGGSTEAFF.

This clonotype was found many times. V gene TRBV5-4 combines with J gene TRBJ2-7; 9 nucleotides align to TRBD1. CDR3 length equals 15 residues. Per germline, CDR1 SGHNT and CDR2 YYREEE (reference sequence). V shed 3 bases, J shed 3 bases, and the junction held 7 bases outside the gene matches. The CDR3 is CASSSPGQGFYEQYF. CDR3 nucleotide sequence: TGTGCCAGCAGCTCCCCGGGACAGGGATTCTACGAGCAGTACTTC.